This T cell receptor (beta chain) was recorded in a study of cytomegalovirus exposure and HLA in healthy donors. The PCR made use of 60 Vbeta and 13 Jbeta primers. Method: immunoSEQ multiplex PCR; TCRdb's copy keeps in-frame clones and lacks some. The table includes about 160,000 clones, about 77% detected once. Germline CDR1 MNHEY, CDR2 SVGAGI. The CDR3 loop spans 13 amino acids. This clone appeared a single time. An end of the junction differs from the germline gene, which may be a read error. Other DNA sequences in the same sample also yield this CDR3. The sample taken for sequencing was PBMCs. The sequence derives from a man aged 25 to 40 in good health and CMV-seronegative. The chain recombines TRBV6-5 with TRBJ2-2; a possible D gene is TRBD1 (6 bases). The CDR3 loop reads CASSSGDTGELFF. For the CDR3, the DNA is TGTGCCAGCAGTTCAGGGGACACTGGGGAGCTGTTTTTT.